This TCR beta chain was profiled in a study of blood T cell repertoires in COVID-19. Germline CDR1 is ENHRY and CDR2 is SYGVKD. V was clipped by 0 bases and J by 4 bases; unmatched bases: 8. This CDR3 comprises 16 residues. Generated by immunoSEQ multiplex PCR, the TCRdb table keeps only in-frame clones and is missing some. The table has fewer than 120,000 clones, roughly 85% seen once. V is TRBV10-3 and J is TRBJ1-2, with 7 bases identical to TRBD1. The origin of this receptor is a woman aged 80 or over with active or convalescent COVID-19. The specimen was peripheral blood. The CDR3 bases are TGTGCCATCAGTGAGTCGATTATTCGGACAGGCTATGGCTACACCTTC. The encoded protein is CAISESIIRTGYGYTF.